Below are 21 T cell receptor beta chains sequenced from a single sample in a study of T cells in Graves' hyperthyroidism and ophthalmopathy. Regions amplified from RNA transcripts were the TCR beta CDR3 regions. The HTBI primer set drove a first-round RT-PCR of the TCR CDR3. TCRdb fed the multiplex PCR reads into MiXCR, producing one record per CDR3 protein. The sample includes approximately 740,000 distinct CDR3 sequences, 14% of them seen just once. The sequenced material came from blood. These receptors were collected from a woman in her late teens or twenties with Graves' hyperthyroidism.

The table lists this clonotype with many counts. The J gene is TRBJ2-7, the V gene TRBV28; no clear D. Per germline, CDR1 MDHEN and CDR2 SYDVKM. V lost 10 bases and J 5 bases, leaving 15 bases between the germline ends. This CDR3 spans 12 amino acids. The CDR3 reads CATATGRHEQYF. CDR3 coding DNA: TGTGCCACCGCGACGGGTAGACACGAGCAGTACTTC.

This clonotype was recorded at least ten times. The J gene is TRBJ2-1, the V gene TRBV30; D not resolved. The CDR3 runs 14 residues. V was cut by 0 bases and J by 5 bases, with 11 bases left in between. Germline assignment: CDR1 GTSNPN and CDR2 SVGIG (reference sequence). The CDR3 is CAWSVLGIDNEQFF. The DNA of the CDR3 is TGTGCCTGGAGTGTTCTGGGGATAGACAATGAGCAGTTCTTC. Supplemented by reference TRBV30 and TRBJ2-1, the full variable domain reads SQTIHQWPATLVQPVGSPLSLECTVEGTSNPNLYWYRQAAGRGLQLLFYSVGIGQISSEVPQNLSASRPQDRQFILSSKKLLLSDSGFYLCAWSVLGIDNEQFFGPGTRLTVL.

V is TRBV6-1 and J is TRBJ1-3; the match to TRBD1 covers 7 bases. Germline V gene sequence: CDR1 MNHNS, CDR2 SASEGT. J lost 8 bases, V lost 3 bases, and 7 bases had no gene match. The CDR3 covers 14 residues. The CDR3 here is CASSETGSAHTIYF. CDR3 DNA: TGTGCCAGCAGTGAGACAGGGTCGGCTCACACCATATATTTT.

On this clonotype: Compared with germline, one end of the junction differs, possibly owing to a read error. The CDR3, as DNA: TGTGCTAGTGGTTTGATCCTAGCGGGAGGACTTGTAGATACGCACTATTTT. This sequence encodes CASGLILAGGLVDTHYF. The genes are TRBV12-5 and TRBJ2-3; 11 bases match TRBD2. CDR1 and CDR2 (germline): LGHNT, FRNRAP. This CDR3 has 17 amino acids.

This clonotype was seen many times. The genes are TRBV7-9 and TRBJ1-1; D gene ambiguous. Germline V gives CDR1 SEHNR, CDR2 FQNEAQ (reference sequence). The V gene lost 2 bases and the J gene lost 3 bases, with 7 bases spanning the gap. This CDR3 spans 13 amino acids. The CDR3 sequence is CASSLFVHTEAFF. CDR3 DNA: TGTGCCAGCAGCTTATTTGTCCACACTGAAGCTTTCTTT. The entire variable domain, with the rest obtained from reference TRBV7-9 and TRBJ1-1, is as follows: DTGVSQNPRHKITKRGQNVTFRCDPISEHNRLYWYRQTLGQGPEFLTYFQNEAQLEKSRLLSDRFSAERPKGSFSTLEIQRTEQGDSAMYLCASSLFVHTEAFFGQGTRLTVV.

In its sample, this clonotype was seen many times. The junction departs from germline at one end; a sequencing error may be responsible. The chain combines TRBV7-7 with TRBJ2-2, with D uncertain. This CDR3 region has 13 residues. In germline, CDR1 is SSHAT, CDR2 FNYEAQ (reference sequence). CDR3: CASSLDPPGELFF. In DNA, the CDR3 is TGTGCTAGCAGCTTAGACCCCCCCGGGGAGCTGTTTTTT.

This clonotype was counted ten times or more. The chain couples TRBV7-6 to TRBJ1-5; possibly TRBD1 for D (5 bases). CDR3 length equals 17 residues. The germline V gene has CDR1 SGHVS and CDR2 FNYEAQ. With 5 bases removed from V and 5 bases from J, the gap between germline ends came to 22 bases. CDR3 loop: CASSPTPSGSVHQPQHF. In DNA, the CDR3 is TGTGCCAGCAGCCCTACCCCTTCAGGGTCGGTTCATCAGCCCCAGCATTTT.

This clonotype was counted only a few times. The CDR3 protein is CASSQGGGGAIDTQYF. CDR3 sequence (DNA): TGTGCCAGCAGCCAGGGCGGCGGGGGGGCGATAGATACGCAGTATTTT. This chain joins TRBV12-3 or TRBV12-4 and TRBJ2-3; TRBD2 aligns across 9 bases. V lost 6 bases, J lost 5 bases, and 12 bases stayed unmatched. The CDR3 covers 16 residues.

This clonotype was seen repeatedly, ten times or more. The chain employs TRBV24-1 and TRBJ2-1; D possibly corresponds to TRBD2 (5 bases). Germline V CDR1 and CDR2: KGHDR, SFDVKD. V shed 9 bases and J shed 5 bases, with 13 bases lying between them. This CDR3 comprises 13 residues. CDR3: CATDAPSHNEQFF. In DNA, the CDR3 is TGTGCCACCGACGCCCCTAGCCACAATGAGCAGTTCTTC.

The chain carries TRBV20-1 and TRBJ1-6; possibly TRBD1 for D (5 bases). V was cut by 5 bases and J by 2 bases, with 13 bases left in between. The CDR3 sequence is 15 residues long. Germline loops: CDR1 DFQATT, CDR2 SNEGSKA (reference sequence). CDR3 sequence: CSAHSGGAYNSPLHF. The CDR3, as DNA: TGCAGTGCTCACTCTGGGGGGGCCTATAATTCACCCCTCCACTTT.

This clonotype turned up a few times. V gene TRBV12-3 or TRBV12-4 combines with J gene TRBJ1-5; unclear D gene. V was cut by 5 bases and J by 6 bases, with 11 bases left in between. This CDR3 has 13 amino acids. The DNA for the CDR3 is TGTGCCAGCAGTCGGAGGGCAAGTCAGCCCCAGCATTTT. Protein product: CASSRRASQPQHF.

The rearrangement joins TRBV7-3 to TRBJ1-3; 8 bases are shared with TRBD1. After removal of 5 bases from V and 7 bases from J, the junction contained 4 bases not matched to a gene. The CDR3 loop spans 13 amino acids. In germline, CDR1 is SGHTA, CDR2 FQGTGA. Written as DNA, the CDR3 is TGTGCCAGCAGCATCGGACAGGGTAACACCATATATTTT. Amino acid sequence: CASSIGQGNTIYF.

The chain employs TRBV7-9 and TRBJ2-7, with D uncertain. V was cut by 5 bases and J by 4 bases, with 12 bases left in between. Per germline, CDR1 SEHNR and CDR2 FQNEAQ (reference sequence). This CDR3 has 13 residues. Written as DNA, the CDR3 is TGTGCCAGCAGCCCGGTGGAGCTATACGAGCAGTACTTC. Encoded protein: CASSPVELYEQYF.

The V call is TRBV25-1, the J call TRBJ2-7, with TRBD2 matching 7 bases. Trimming removed 3 bases from V and 6 bases from J; junction bases left unmatched: 8. Looked up from germline, CDR1 is MGHDK and CDR2 is SYGVNS. The CDR3 consists of 14 residues. CDR3 sequence: CASSEPGGSFEQYF. As DNA, the CDR3 is TGTGCCAGCAGTGAGCCGGGCGGGAGTTTCGAGCAGTACTTC.

Only a few counts were recorded for this clonotype. This chain links TRBV6-1 with TRBJ2-3, with D perhaps being TRBD1 or TRBD2 (6 bases each). Germline values: CDR1 MNHNS, CDR2 SASEGT. This CDR3 is 15 amino acids long. The V end lost 5 bases, the J end lost 2 bases, and 14 bases lay between the germline ends. This CDR3 is CASSSTGTHTDTQYF. The CDR3 DNA is TGTGCCAGCAGTTCCACAGGGACTCACACAGATACGCAGTATTTT.

Ten or more counts support this clonotype. This chain joins TRBV18 and TRBJ2-3; 11 bases align to TRBD2. The CDR3 has 19 residues. J gave up 1 base and V 4 bases, and 13 bases lay outside the gene matches. Looked up from germline, CDR1 is KGHSH and CDR2 is LQKENI. As DNA, the CDR3 is TGTGCCAGCTCACTGCAACCGGGACTAGCGGATAAGGGCACAGATACGCAGTATTTT. It encodes CASSLQPGLADKGTDTQYF.

J is TRBJ2-7 and V is TRBV12-3 or TRBV12-4; 11 nucleotides line up with TRBD2. The junction had 10 bases not matched to a gene; V was cut back by 6 bases and J by 6 bases. The CDR3 has 15 residues. In nucleotides, the CDR3 is TGTGCCAGCAGAGATACCGGGACTAGCGGTCGCGAGCAGTACTTC. Its translation is CASRDTGTSGREQYF.

This sequence joins TRBV4-1 and TRBJ2-2; D possibly corresponds to TRBD2 (6 bases). Trimming stripped 1 base from V and 7 bases from J, with 7 bases between. CDR1 is MGHRA, CDR2 YSYEKL, per germline. The CDR3 spans 13 residues. The CDR3 DNA is TGCGCCAGCAGCCAAGTGGGAGGCGGGGAGCTGTTTTTT. Translating gives CASSQVGGGELFF.

This clonotype was seen many times. The V and J genes are TRBV6-1 and TRBJ2-7; TRBD2 agrees at 7 bases. V shed 5 bases and J 0 bases; nucleotides not matched to a gene: 10. In germline, CDR1 is MNHNS, CDR2 SASEGT. The CDR3 contains 16 residues. The CDR3 DNA sequence: TGTGCCAGCAGTTCCTCTAGCGGTTCTCCCTCCTACGAGCAGTACTTC. Residues: CASSSSSGSPSYEQYF.

CDR3 coding DNA: TGTGCCTGGAACATAAACCCCTCCTACGAGCAGTACTTC. Its protein is CAWNINPSYEQYF. The rearrangement links TRBV30 to TRBJ2-7; unclear D gene. Germline V gene data show CDR1 as GTSNPN and CDR2 as SVGIG (reference sequence). The CDR3 covers 13 residues. Trimming stripped 4 bases from V and 0 bases from J, with 10 bases between.

This clonotype came up a few times. The chain couples TRBV29-1 to TRBJ2-1; 12 positions agree with TRBD2. This CDR3 region has 16 residues. CDR1 is SQVTM and CDR2 is ANQGSEA in the germline V gene. V dropped 8 bases and J dropped 0; count of bases not matched to a gene: 8. This CDR3 reads CSTTRLAGDSYNEQFF. In nucleotides, the CDR3 is TGCAGCACTACCCGACTAGCGGGAGACTCCTACAATGAGCAGTTCTTC.